The 12 T cell receptor beta chains listed next were all sequenced from one sample in a study of shared clonotypes between healthy human individuals. Profiled with immunoSEQ multiplex PCR; TCRdb holds only in-frame clones, not every one. The repertoire includes approximately 100,000 clones, around 71% of them detected once, and around 24% sits in the top ten. Sequenced material: memory CD8+ T cells sorted from blood. Sample subset: CD45RO+ cells pooled with CCR7-negative TemRA cells. The receptors were gathered from a woman under 40 in good health.

The J gene is TRBJ2-1, the V gene TRBV5-1; 7 bases fit TRBD2. The CDR3 loop spans 13 amino acids. V was pared by 1 base and J by 8 bases, with 3 bases of the junction left unmatched. Germline CDR1 reads SGHRS; CDR2 reads YFSETQ. The CDR3 DNA reads as TGCGCCAGCAGCTTGAGGGGAGGGGATGAGCAGTTCTTC. Its translation: CASSLRGGDEQFF.

The genes are TRBV6-4 and TRBJ2-3; 7 positions agree with TRBD2. J was trimmed by 0 bases and V by 2 bases; bases with no gene match: 2. Germline lookup yields CDR1 MRHNA and CDR2 SNTAGT. The CDR3 sequence is 15 residues long. The CDR3: CASSDTSDSTDTQYF. Here the CDR3 DNA reads TGTGCCAGCAGTGACACTAGCGACAGCACAGATACGCAGTATTTT.

This clone was counted between two and nine times. This chain uses TRBV2 with TRBJ1-5; D uncertain. The CDR3 is 14 residues long. The germline V gene has CDR1 SNHLY and CDR2 FYNNEI. V was trimmed by 3 bases and J by 0 bases, leaving 6 bases between them. CDR3 region: CASSDLYSNQPQHF. DNA of the CDR3: TGTGCCAGCAGTGACCTCTATAGCAATCAGCCCCAGCATTTT.

The J gene is TRBJ2-3, the V gene TRBV5-5; no definite D call. Deletions cut 5 bases from V and 2 bases from J, with 9 bases between. Looked up from germline, CDR1 is SGHKS and CDR2 is YYEKEE (reference sequence). The CDR3 is made up of 13 amino acids. The CDR3 here is CASSYINTDTQYF. DNA of the CDR3: TGTGCCAGCAGTTATATTAACACAGATACGCAGTATTTT.

This clone was counted between two and nine times. The chain joins TRBV9 to TRBJ2-3, with 12 bases matching TRBD2. The CDR3 sequence is 15 residues long. CDR1 is SGDLS, CDR2 YYNGEE, per germline. After removal of 4 bases from V and 2 bases from J, the junction contained 2 bases not matched to a gene. This chain's CDR3 is CASSWTSGITDTQYF. For the CDR3, the DNA is TGTGCCAGCAGCTGGACTAGCGGGATCACAGATACGCAGTATTTT.

This clone was observed at least ten times. The rearrangement links TRBV6-4 to TRBJ2-3; 11 bases agree with TRBD2. The germline V gene encodes CDR1 MRHNA and CDR2 SNTAGT. The ends lost 5 bases at V and 2 bases at J; junction bases unmatched: 3. The CDR3 has 15 residues. In DNA form, the CDR3 reads TGTGCCAGCAGTAGACTAGCGGGAACCACAGATACGCAGTATTTT. Amino acids: CASSRLAGTTDTQYF.

This sequence joins TRBV7-9 and TRBJ2-7; a weak D match, TRBD1 (5 bases). The CDR3 consists of 14 residues. V lost 1 base and J lost 2, with 9 bases in between. The V gene's germline CDR1 is SEHNR and CDR2 FQNEAQ (reference sequence). The CDR3 DNA sequence: TGTGCCAGCAGCTTAGGCAGGGATCCCTACGAGCAGTACTTC. Translating gives CASSLGRDPYEQYF.

This chain joins TRBV10-2 and TRBJ1-1, with no clear D. Germline lookup yields CDR1 WSHSY and CDR2 SAAADI. Trimming removed 11 bases from V and 2 bases from J, with 15 bases in between. The length of the CDR3 is 13 residues. Here the CDR3 DNA reads TGCGCCGTCGGGAGAAAACTTAACACTGAAGCTTTCTTT. Translated: CAVGRKLNTEAFF.

This clone was recorded only once. The chain combines TRBV9 with TRBJ2-3; 14 bases are shared with TRBD2. Germline values: CDR1 SGDLS, CDR2 YYNGEE. V dropped 4 bases and J dropped 5; count of bases not matched to a gene: 9. The CDR3 totals 17 residues. CDR3 loop: CASSSSGLAGAGDTQYF. DNA of the CDR3: TGTGCCAGCAGCTCGTCGGGACTAGCGGGAGCTGGAGATACGCAGTATTTT.

The chain carries TRBV28 and TRBJ2-3, with TRBD1 matching 7 bases. Germline lookup yields CDR1 MDHEN and CDR2 SYDVKM. V gave up 5 bases and J gave up 0 bases; unmatched junction bases: 8. This CDR3 contains 16 residues. The CDR3 DNA follows: TGTGCCAGCAGTGCCTACAGGGGCGAAAGCACAGATACGCAGTATTTT. This encodes CASSAYRGESTDTQYF.

This clone was recorded at least ten times. The chain employs TRBV19 and TRBJ1-1; possible D gene TRBD1, 5 bases. The germline V and J ends were trimmed by 8 bases and 5 bases, with 24 bases remaining between them. This CDR3 is 16 amino acids long. CDR1 and CDR2 from the germline V gene are LNHDA and SQIVND (reference sequence). For the CDR3, the DNA is TGTGCCAGTCGGATCCCGACCGGGGGACGTTCAACTGAAGCTTTCTTT. Protein: CASRIPTGGRSTEAFF.

A single count supports this clone. The rearrangement uses TRBV5-8 and TRBJ2-3; D unclear. The CDR3 has 13 residues. Per germline, CDR1 SGHTS and CDR2 YDEGEE. The V and J ends lost 0 bases and 4 bases respectively, with 6 bases between them. The CDR3 loop is CASSLVPADTQYF. CDR3 nucleotides: TGTGCCAGCAGCTTGGTTCCCGCAGATACGCAGTATTTT.